Listed below are T cell receptor beta chains from one sample, sequenced in a study of T cell responses to AZD1222 COVID-19 vaccine. Assay used: immunoSEQ multiplex PCR; TCRdb lists only in-frame clones, some missing. The table includes roughly 130,000 clones, about 90% detected once. The sample was peripheral blood, taken on day 0 of AZD1222 vaccination. These receptors were obtained from an adult in good health. Each CDR3 is given with its conserved first and last residue. Each record gives: D gene, J gene, V gene, clone size, CDR3 DNA, CDR3 protein. D genes are given only for firm matches. Part of the rows lack a size; the others show once, few, many or a class for expanded clones.

TRBD2	TRBJ2-3	TRBV5-4	.	TGTGCCAGCAGCCCCGGGTCGGGTAGCGGGAGGGGAAATACGCAGTATTTT	CASSPGSGSGRGNTQYF
.	TRBJ1-2	TRBV5-1	.	TGCGCCAGCAGCTTGGGGCAGGGGAGCGGCTACACCTTC	CASSLGQGSGYTF
TRBD1	TRBJ1-2	TRBV5-4	.	TGTGCCAGCAGCGACGTGACAGGGGCCTATGGCTACACCTTC	CASSDVTGAYGYTF
TRBD1	TRBJ2-2	TRBV6-2/TRBV6-3	.	TGTGCCAGCAGCCAACAGGGGAGCACCGGGGAGCTGTTTTTT	CASSQQGSTGELFF
.	TRBJ1-1	TRBV7-9	.	TGTGCCAGCAGCCTGGATATGAACACTGAAGCTTTCTTT	CASSLDMNTEAFF
.	TRBJ1-1	TRBV25-1	.	TGTGCCAGCAGTGAGGGGGACTGGCCAGCAATGAACACTGAAGCTTTCTTT	CASSEGDWPAMNTEAFF
TRBD1	TRBJ1-5	TRBV6-5	.	TGTGCCAGCAGTCCACAGGGGGCTCAGCCCCAGCATTTT	CASSPQGAQPQHF
.	TRBJ2-7	TRBV9	.	TGTGCCAGCAGCTTTGGACTGACAAACGAGCAGTACTTC	CASSFGLTNEQYF
.	TRBJ1-2	TRBV7-8	once	TGTGCCAGCAGTTCCACCTCAGGGGTGGACGGCTACACCTTC	CASSSTSGVDGYTF
.	TRBJ2-1	TRBV18	.	TGTGCCAGCTCACCACCAGGGTATGAGCAGTTCTTC	CASSPPGYEQFF
.	TRBJ1-1	TRBV9	.	TGTGCCAGCAGTGGGACTTTGAACACTGAAGCTTTCTTT	CASSGTLNTEAFF
TRBD1	TRBJ1-2	TRBV5-1	.	TGCGCCAGCAGCTCCGGGACAGGTATTAACTATGGCTACACCTTC	CASSSGTGINYGYTF
.	TRBJ1-4	TRBV30	once	TGTGCCTGGAGTGAAACCGGTTTTTATAATGAAAAACTGTTTTTT	CAWSETGFYNEKLFF
.	TRBJ1-3	TRBV5-6	.	TGTGCCAGCAGCTTGGGGGGGTCAGGAAACACCATATATTTT	CASSLGGSGNTIYF
TRBD1	TRBJ1-4	TRBV11-2	.	TGTGCCAGCAGCTTAGGACAGGGGCATGAAAAACTGTTTTTT	CASSLGQGHEKLFF
.	TRBJ2-7	TRBV5-1	.	TGCGCCAGCAGCCGCGACAGCCCCTACGAGCAGTACTTC	CASSRDSPYEQYF
TRBD1	TRBJ1-2	TRBV5-5	.	TGTGCCAGCAGCTCCCAGGGGGGACAGGAGTTTGGTGGCTACACCTTC	CASSSQGGQEFGGYTF
.	TRBJ1-2	TRBV19	.	TGTGCCAGTAGTGCTCAGGGAGGAAACTATGGCTACACCTTC	CASSAQGGNYGYTF
.	TRBJ2-5	TRBV18	once	TGTGCCAGCTCACTGGGGAGGCGAAGCCAAGAGACCCAGTACTTC	CASSLGRRSQETQYF
.	TRBJ1-1	TRBV7-6	.	TGTGCCAGCAGCTTAGTAGGCCACAACACTGAAGCTTTCTTT	CASSLVGHNTEAFF
TRBD1	TRBJ2-2	TRBV29-1	.	TGCAGCGTTGAAGATACAGGGGGTATCGCCGGGGAGCTGTTTTTT	CSVEDTGGIAGELFF
TRBD1	TRBJ1-1	TRBV9	.	TGTGCCAGCAGCGACCTTAAGACAGGGTGGACTGAAGCTTTCTTT	CASSDLKTGWTEAFF
TRBD2	TRBJ2-1	TRBV30	once	TGTGCCTGGAGTGTAACTAGACTAGCGGTCCTCAATGAGCAGTTCTTC	CAWSVTRLAVLNEQFF
TRBD1	TRBJ1-2	TRBV6-5	.	TGTGCCAGCAGTTACTGGGCAGGGGGGAACTATGGCTACACCTTC	CASSYWAGGNYGYTF